The rows below give T cell receptor beta chains drawn from one sample of a study of control samples from healthy donors and cancer patients. Only in-frame clones appear in the TCRdb table, and some are missing; sequencing was by immunoSEQ multiplex PCR. The sample lists fewer than 200,000 clones; 80% to 90% were seen once. The material sequenced was blood. Receptor source: a young woman in good health. Both conserved end residues are part of each CDR3. D genes are given only for firm matches. Clone size is not always given. Where it is, it says once, few, many or a class for expanded clones.

v_gene	abundance	d_gene	j_gene	CDR3nt	CDR3aa
TRBV28	-	TRBD1	TRBJ1-5	TGTGCCAGCAGTAGTAGCGGGACAGCGTCCCATCAGCCCCAGCATTTT	CASSSSGTASHQPQHF
TRBV18	once	-	TRBJ2-6	TGTGCCAGCTCACCCGCCCTAGGAGCCACGGCTGGGGCCAACGTCCTGACTTTC	CASSPALGATAGANVLTF
TRBV20-1	-	-	TRBJ2-1	TGCAGTGCTGGTGGGGGGGCGGTACGTGAGCAGTTCTTC	CSAGGGAVREQFF
TRBV5-8	-	TRBD1	TRBJ2-7	TGTGCCAGCAGCCTGGGACAGAGTCCTACCTACGAGCAGTACTTC	CASSLGQSPTYEQYF
TRBV18	-	-	TRBJ1-5	TGTGCCAGCTCACCGGGGGCAGCCCGGGAGCCCCAGCATTTT	CASSPGAAREPQHF
TRBV27	-	-	TRBJ1-1	TGTGCCAGCAGTTTACAAGTGAACACTGAAGCTTTCTTT	CASSLQVNTEAFF
TRBV11-2	-	-	TRBJ2-5	TGTGCCAGCACCGTCAGAGGGGGGCAGTCCCAAGAGACCCAGTACTTC	CASTVRGGQSQETQYF
TRBV13	-	-	TRBJ1-1	TGTGCCAGCAGCTTAAACACAGGGACTAAAGCTTTCTTT	CASSLNTGTKAFF
TRBV23-1	-	-	TRBJ2-7	TGCGCCAGCGCTTTACGGGCAGGTATCTACGAGCAGTACTTC	CASALRAGIYEQYF
TRBV25-1	-	-	TRBJ1-2	TGTGCCAGCAGTGAATTTCGACAGGAAGGTTACTATGGCTACACCTTC	CASSEFRQEGYYGYTF
TRBV19	-	-	TRBJ2-3	TGTGCCAGTAGTACAGGAAACGGGGCAGATACGCAGTATTTT	CASSTGNGADTQYF
TRBV28	-	TRBD1	TRBJ2-1	TGTGCCAGCAGCCGTCCGGGACAGGGGACCAATGAGCAGTTCTTC	CASSRPGQGTNEQFF
TRBV3-1/TRBV3-2	-	TRBD2	TRBJ2-2	TGTGCCAGCACCCGGGGAGGGCACACCGGGGAGCTGTTTTTT	CASTRGGHTGELFF
TRBV28	once	-	TRBJ1-2	TGTGCCAGCTTGTTCCAGGGAAGAAACTATGGCTACACCTTC	CASLFQGRNYGYTF
TRBV5-1	-	-	TRBJ1-2	TGCGCCAGCAGCTTGGAACCGCTTAACTATGGCTACACCTTC	CASSLEPLNYGYTF
TRBV4-2	-	-	TRBJ2-7	TGTGCCAGCAGCCAGAAGGCGGGACTCAGCTACGAGCAGTACTTC	CASSQKAGLSYEQYF
TRBV29-1	-	-	TRBJ1-3	TGCAGCGTTTCTGAGGATGCTGGCGGCACCATATATTTT	CSVSEDAGGTIYF
TRBV7-2	-	TRBD2	TRBJ2-7	TGTGCCAGCAGCTTATGGACTAGCGGAATCTACGAGCAGTACTTC	CASSLWTSGIYEQYF
TRBV11-2	-	TRBD2	TRBJ2-1	TGTGCCAGCCACTCGGGGCTAGCGGGAGGAAAGTATAAGTTCTTC	CASHSGLAGGKYKFF
TRBV5-1	-	TRBD1	TRBJ1-1	TGCGCCAGCAGCTGGGGGACAGGGCGGGAAGCTTTCTTT	CASSWGTGREAFF
TRBV4-1	-	TRBD1	TRBJ1-1	TGCGCCAGCAGCCGCAGCGGACAGGGGAACACTGAAGCTTTCTTT	CASSRSGQGNTEAFF
TRBV10-2	-	-	TRBJ2-3	TGCGCCAGCTCCCAAAGGAGGGATACGCAGTATTTT	CASSQRRDTQYF
TRBV7-2	few	TRBD1	TRBJ1-6	TGTGCCAGCAGCCAGACAGGGTGGCCCTATAATTCACCCCTCCACTTT	CASSQTGWPYNSPLHF
TRBV6-5	-	-	TRBJ2-1	TGTGCCAGCTACCGGGATCCGGGGGCCGATGAGCAGTTCTTC	CASYRDPGADEQFF
TRBV7-9	-	-	TRBJ2-7	TGTGCCAGCAGCCCGCAAGGCAGTCGTTACGAGCAGTACTTC	CASSPQGSRYEQYF
TRBV28	-	TRBD1	TRBJ1-5	TGTGCCAGCAGGACAGGGGGGGTTAATGGTCAGCCCCAGCATTTT	CASRTGGVNGQPQHF
TRBV19	-	TRBD1	TRBJ1-1	TGTGCCAGTAGTATCAACAGGGGTGCTGAAGCTTTCTTT	CASSINRGAEAFF
TRBV9	-	TRBD2	TRBJ2-7	TGTGCCAGCAGCGCTAGCGGGAGTCCGACCTACGAGCAGTACTTC	CASSASGSPTYEQYF
TRBV3-1/TRBV3-2	-	-	TRBJ2-1	TGTGCCAGCAGCCAATGGCGAGGCGCCCTGAATGAGCAGTTCTTC	CASSQWRGALNEQFF
TRBV20-1	-	-	TRBJ1-5	TGCAGTGCTAGTCGAGAACAGCAGCCCCAGCATTTT	CSASREQQPQHF
TRBV7-9	-	-	TRBJ1-3	TGTGCCAGCAGCTTAGGAAGGTTCTCTGGAAACACCATATATTTT	CASSLGRFSGNTIYF
TRBV5-1	-	TRBD1	TRBJ2-7	TGCGCCAGCAGCTCGTCCGGGACAGGGGTCTACGAGCAGTACTTC	CASSSSGTGVYEQYF
TRBV15	-	-	TRBJ2-2	TGTGCCACCAGCAGAGAAGGGGGATGGAGAACCGGGGAGCTGTTTTTT	CATSREGGWRTGELFF
TRBV19	-	-	TRBJ1-1	TGTGCCAGTAGTACGGGGACCCAGAGGGACACTGAAGCTTTCTTT	CASSTGTQRDTEAFF
TRBV3-1/TRBV3-2	-	-	TRBJ2-1	TGTGCCAGCAGCCAGGGACCGTCAATGCGGCAGTTCTTC	CASSQGPSMRQFF
TRBV24-1	-	-	TRBJ2-2	TGTGCCGTTCCAGGGGATAGGGCCGGGGAGCTGTTTTTT	CAVPGDRAGELFF
TRBV3-1/TRBV3-2	-	-	TRBJ2-5	TGTGCCAGCAGCCCGGGACCGGCCCAAGAGACCCAGTACTTC	CASSPGPAQETQYF
TRBV9	-	-	TRBJ1-5	TGTGCCAGCAGCGTAGGGGGCGGGCAGCCCCAGCATTTT	CASSVGGGQPQHF
TRBV24-1	once	-	TRBJ1-1	TGTGCCACCAGCGGAGGGATGGGCTCGGAAGCTTTCTTT	CATSGGMGSEAFF
TRBV11-2	-	-	TRBJ1-3	TGTGCCAGCAGCTTAGATTCCAGGGGAGCGAGAAACACCATATATTTT	CASSLDSRGARNTIYF
TRBV3-1/TRBV3-2	-	-	TRBJ1-6	TGTGCCAGCAGCCAATCGGGGACAACGAATTCACCCCTCCACTTT	CASSQSGTTNSPLHF
TRBV5-4	-	-	TRBJ1-2	TGTGCCAGCAGCTTGGCATCTGGGGGCCCTCTCTATGGCTACACCTTC	CASSLASGGPLYGYTF
TRBV5-1	once	-	TRBJ1-1	TGCGCCAGCAGCTTGTGTAGGGGTGGTGCGAACACTGAAGCTTTCTTT	CASSLCRGGANTEAFF
TRBV25-1	-	-	TRBJ1-2	TGTGCCAGCAGTGATCACGGGACATATAACTATGGCTACACCTTC	CASSDHGTYNYGYTF
TRBV5-1	few	-	TRBJ1-5	TGCGCCAGCAGCCCCGGCCCTGGGGGTCAGCCCCAGCATTTT	CASSPGPGGQPQHF
TRBV27	-	TRBD2	TRBJ2-1	TGTGCCAGCTCTCCGGGGGTAGCGGGGAATGAGCAGTTCTTC	CASSPGVAGNEQFF
TRBV4-1	-	TRBD2	TRBJ2-7	TGCGCCAGCAGCAAACCGGGCTCTAGCGGGCCCTACGAGCAGTACTTC	CASSKPGSSGPYEQYF
TRBV5-1	few	-	TRBJ1-3	TGCGCCAGCAGCTTGGGGGAGGGGAGCTTCGGAAACACCATATATTTT	CASSLGEGSFGNTIYF